The next 15 T cell receptor beta chains were all read from a single sample in a study of blood T cell repertoires in COVID-19. Method: immunoSEQ multiplex PCR; TCRdb's copy keeps in-frame clones and lacks some. The sample has 450,000 to 500,000 clones; roughly 88% are singletons. The sequencing sample was made of peripheral blood. Receptor source: a human donor in a cohort sampled during active COVID-19.

V is TRBV12-5 and J is TRBJ2-2; 8 nucleotides line up with TRBD1. The CDR3 extends over 16 amino acids. With 5 bases clipped from V and 4 bases from J, the junction kept 9 bases outside the gene matches. Germline CDR1 is LGHNT and CDR2 is FRNRAP. The CDR3 sequence is CASGKSGGVSTGELFF. CDR3 DNA sequence: TGTGCTAGTGGTAAATCAGGGGGCGTGAGCACCGGGGAGCTGTTTTTT.

The V and J genes are TRBV5-8 and TRBJ1-1, with 7 bases matching TRBD1. Losses at the gene ends were 4 bases for V and 8 bases for J; bases not matched to a gene: 14. Germline V lookup: CDR1 SGHTS, CDR2 YDEGEE. CDR3 length equals 15 residues. CDR3 DNA sequence: TGTGCCAGCAGCGCTAGAAGACAGGGTTTCACCGAAGCTTTCTTT. It yields the protein CASSARRQGFTEAFF.

CDR3 sequence reads: CASSALAGGTYEQYF. CDR3 coding DNA: TGTGCCAGCAGTGCCCTAGCGGGAGGGACCTACGAGCAGTACTTC. The V call is TRBV25-1, the J call TRBJ2-7; 12 bases map to TRBD2. Germline V gene sequence: CDR1 MGHDK, CDR2 SYGVNS. J was trimmed by 2 bases and V by 4 bases; bases with no gene match: 3. The CDR3 is made up of 15 amino acids.

The rearrangement joins TRBV10-1 to TRBJ2-3; 8 bases are shared with TRBD2. V lost 3 bases to trimming and J lost 6 bases; unmatched junction nucleotides: 11. Germline lookup yields CDR1 WNHNN and CDR2 SYGVQD (reference sequence). CDR3 size: 16 residues. The CDR3 spells CASSDGGSGSGDTQYF. The CDR3 bases are TGCGCCAGCAGTGATGGAGGGAGCGGGAGTGGCGATACGCAGTATTTT.

This clone was recorded a few times. The chain combines TRBV7-3 with TRBJ2-1; TRBD1 aligns across 8 bases. The CDR3 extends over 14 amino acids. Trimming took 6 bases from V and 3 from J; bases not matched to a gene: 4. Germline lookup yields CDR1 SGHTA and CDR2 FQGTGA. This CDR3 reads CASSSDRDYNEQFF. The DNA of the CDR3 is TGTGCCAGCAGTTCGGACAGGGACTACAATGAGCAGTTCTTC.

J is TRBJ2-1 and V is TRBV4-3, with 7 bases fitting TRBD2. Germline loops: CDR1 LGHNA, CDR2 YSLEER. The J segment lost 6 bases and the V segment lost 0 bases, leaving 8 bases of the junction unmatched. This CDR3 has 16 residues. DNA of the CDR3: TGCGCCAGCAGCCAAGATGGAATAAGCGGGATCAATGAGCAGTTCTTC. Its protein product is CASSQDGISGINEQFF.

This chain links TRBV18 with TRBJ1-4; 8 nucleotides align to TRBD1. Trimming cost V 5 bases and J 3 bases; bases outside gene matches: 5. CDR1 and CDR2 (germline): KGHSH, LQKENI. The CDR3 has 15 amino acids. The DNA of the CDR3 is TGTGCCAGCTCAGCCGGACAGGGTGCTAATGAAAAACTGTTTTTT. This gives the protein CASSAGQGANEKLFF.

Worth noting for this clone: One end of the junction fails to match germline, which may point to a read error. The chain joins TRBV5-6 to TRBJ1-1; D may be TRBD1 (5 bases). Germline V lookup: CDR1 SGHDT, CDR2 YYEEEE. The CDR3 is 13 amino acids. CDR3 amino acids: CASSRPAVQEVSF. CDR3 DNA: TGTGCCAGCAGCCGTCCAGCTGTACAGGAAGTTTCCTTT.

V is TRBV7-2 and J is TRBJ2-5, with unresolved D. Trimming pared 3 bases from V and 5 bases from J, leaving 7 bases between. This CDR3 comprises 12 residues. Per the germline V gene, CDR1 is SGHTA and CDR2 is FQGNSA. The chain's CDR3 is CASSFSRETQYF. CDR3 DNA: TGTGCCAGCAGCTTCTCTAGGGAGACCCAGTACTTC.

This rearrangement joins TRBV28 to TRBJ2-1, with TRBD1 identical over 9 bases. J gave up 8 bases and V 7 bases, and 3 bases lay outside the gene matches. CDR1 and CDR2 (germline): MDHEN, SYDVKM. This CDR3 is built from 12 residues. The CDR3 sequence: CASITGGDEQFF. The CDR3 DNA reads TGTGCCAGCATCACAGGGGGCGATGAGCAGTTCTTC. The full variable domain, in which reference TRBV28 and TRBJ2-1 provide the parts outside the CDR3, is DVKVTQSSRYLVKRTGEKVFLECVQDMDHENMFWYRQDPGLGLRLIYFSYDVKMKEKGDIPEGYSVSREKKERFSLILESASTNQTSMYLCASITGGDEQFFGPGTRLTVL.

This rearrangement joins TRBV2 to TRBJ2-1; D possibly corresponds to TRBD2 (6 bases). V gave up 6 bases and J gave up 7 bases, with 10 bases separating them. Looked up from germline, CDR1 is SNHLY and CDR2 is FYNNEI. This CDR3 comprises 12 residues. Here the CDR3 reads CASREGSNEQFF. The CDR3 DNA sequence: TGTGCCAGCAGGGAGGGAAGTAATGAGCAGTTCTTC.

To note about this clone: The same CDR3 also results from other DNA sequences found in this sample. V and J are TRBV10-3 and TRBJ1-5, with 9 bases lining up with TRBD1. In germline, CDR1 is ENHRY, CDR2 SYGVKD. V lost 3 bases to trimming and J lost 7 bases; unmatched junction nucleotides: 4. This CDR3 has 14 residues. CDR3 nucleotide sequence: TGTGCCATCAGTGAACGGACAGGGGAACAGCCCCAGCATTTT. Protein: CAISERTGEQPQHF.

The V gene is TRBV28, the J gene TRBJ2-5; TRBD2 is a possible D gene (5 bases). Trimming shortened V by 4 bases and J by 5 bases, and 20 bases separated the two germline ends. This CDR3 has 16 amino acids. In germline, CDR1 is MDHEN, CDR2 SYDVKM. CDR3 DNA: TGTGCCAGCAGTTCGGGATTTCAATTCCTCCGGGAGACCCAGTACTTC. It translates to CASSSGFQFLRETQYF.

The chain combines TRBV5-5 with TRBJ2-5; TRBD2 aligns across 13 bases. The J segment lost 0 bases and the V segment lost 3 bases, leaving 11 bases of the junction unmatched. The germline CDR1 and CDR2 sequences are SGHKS and YYEKEE (reference sequence). The CDR3 length is 19 residues. CDR3 in DNA: TGTGCCAGCAGCTACTTGAGACTAGCGGGAGGAGGGGACCAAGAGACCCAGTACTTC. Translation: CASSYLRLAGGGDQETQYF.

The chain has TRBV2 and TRBJ1-2, with TRBD1 matching 8 bases. V lost 8 bases, J lost 1 base, and 6 bases stayed unmatched. The CDR3 consists of 14 residues. Germline CDR1 is SNHLY and CDR2 is FYNNEI. The CDR3 spells CASGTDRVNYGYTF. CDR3 nucleotides: TGTGCCAGCGGGACGGACAGGGTTAACTATGGCTACACCTTC.